A selection of T cell receptor beta chains follows, all from one sample in a study of regulatory T cells in long-lasting Graves disease. TCRdb fed the multiplex PCR reads into MiXCR, producing one record per CDR3 protein. This table holds about 420,000 distinct CDR3 sequences, about 16% found once. This sample was shared with a second study, whose subject was T cells in Graves' hyperthyroidism and ophthalmopathy.

The sample in question was peripheral blood mononuclear cells (PBMCs), obtained at new diagnosis, from a patient treated with antithyroid drugs. These receptors were taken from a woman aged 18-29 years with Graves disease. Both conserved end residues are part of each CDR3. The order of the fields is J gene, CDR3 length, clone size, D gene, V gene, CDR3 protein, CDR3 DNA. D genes are given only for firm matches. Clone size is stated in some rows and not others, as once, few, many or a class when expanded.

J gene: TRBJ2-7; CDR3 length: 13; clone size: many; D gene: NA; V gene: TRBV7-8; CDR3 protein: CASSLYRDYEQYF; CDR3 DNA: TGTGCCAGCAGCTTATACAGGGATTACGAGCAGTACTTC
J gene: TRBJ1-5; CDR3 length: 15; clone size: NA; D gene: NA; V gene: TRBV19; CDR3 protein: CASTSGGGRNQPQHF; CDR3 DNA: TGTGCCAGTACCTCGGGCGGGGGTCGGAATCAGCCCCAGCATTTT
J gene: TRBJ2-2; CDR3 length: 15; clone size: NA; D gene: NA; V gene: TRBV20-1; CDR3 protein: CSASVAGPNTGELFF; CDR3 DNA: TGCAGTGCTAGCGTGGCAGGCCCGAACACCGGGGAGCTGTTTTTT
J gene: TRBJ1-2; CDR3 length: 12; clone size: few; D gene: NA; V gene: TRBV7-9; CDR3 protein: CASSPHGDGYTF; CDR3 DNA: TGTGCCAGCAGCCCCCACGGGGATGGCTACACCTTC
J gene: TRBJ2-3; CDR3 length: 15; clone size: NA; D gene: NA; V gene: TRBV20-1; CDR3 protein: CSAIETRTSTDTQYF; CDR3 DNA: TGCAGTGCTATCGAGACTCGAACTAGCACAGATACGCAGTATTTT
J gene: TRBJ2-1; CDR3 length: 16; clone size: NA; D gene: TRBD2; V gene: TRBV11-3; CDR3 protein: CAISEPRTSYDNEQFF; CDR3 DNA: TGTGCCATCAGTGAGCCAAGGACTAGCTACGACAATGAGCAGTTCTTC
J gene: TRBJ1-6; CDR3 length: 14; clone size: few; D gene: NA; V gene: TRBV7-2; CDR3 protein: CASSLSLGNSPLHF; CDR3 DNA: TGTGCCAGCAGCTTATCCTTGGGGAATTCACCCCTCCACTTT
J gene: TRBJ2-3; CDR3 length: 16; clone size: NA; D gene: TRBD2; V gene: TRBV4-3; CDR3 protein: CASSQGLAGPTDTQYF; CDR3 DNA: TGCGCCAGCAGCCAGGGACTAGCGGGCCCCACAGATACGCAGTATTTT
J gene: TRBJ2-7; CDR3 length: 14; clone size: many; D gene: TRBD2; V gene: TRBV3-1; CDR3 protein: CASSQDGGSYEQYF; CDR3 DNA: TGTGCCAGCAGCCAAGACGGGGGGTCCTACGAGCAGTACTTC
J gene: TRBJ2-1; CDR3 length: 17; clone size: few; D gene: NA; V gene: TRBV20-1; CDR3 protein: CSARGSGFQAWDNEQFF; CDR3 DNA: TGCAGTGCTAGAGGGTCGGGCTTTCAGGCATGGGACAATGAGCAGTTCTTC
J gene: TRBJ1-1; CDR3 length: 12; clone size: many; D gene: NA; V gene: TRBV3-1; CDR3 protein: CASSEQGSRAFF; CDR3 DNA: TGTGCCAGCAGCGAGCAGGGATCCCGGGCTTTCTTT
J gene: TRBJ1-3; CDR3 length: 15; clone size: NA; D gene: NA; V gene: TRBV6-5; CDR3 protein: CASSYSEVPGNTIYF; CDR3 DNA: TGTGCCAGCAGTTACTCGGAGGTTCCTGGAAACACCATATATTTT
J gene: TRBJ2-7; CDR3 length: 15; clone size: NA; D gene: TRBD1; V gene: TRBV7-6; CDR3 protein: CASSLDWDRGGEQYF; CDR3 DNA: TGTGCCAGCAGCTTAGATTGGGACAGGGGAGGCGAGCAGTACTTC
J gene: TRBJ1-5; CDR3 length: 14; clone size: NA; D gene: TRBD1; V gene: TRBV20-1; CDR3 protein: CSAGPGQGYQPQHF; CDR3 DNA: TGCAGTGCTGGGCCGGGACAGGGGTACCAGCCCCAGCATTTT
J gene: TRBJ1-1; CDR3 length: 13; clone size: few; D gene: TRBD1; V gene: TRBV6-2/TRBV6-3; CDR3 protein: CASSQGQGIEAFF; CDR3 DNA: TGTGCCAGCAGTCAGGGACAGGGGATTGAAGCTTTCTTT
J gene: TRBJ2-7; CDR3 length: 17; clone size: few; D gene: TRBD1; V gene: TRBV28; CDR3 protein: CASRPGTGGGSLGEQYF; CDR3 DNA: TGTGCCAGCAGACCCGGGACAGGGGGCGGGTCTCTAGGAGAGCAGTACTTC
J gene: TRBJ2-2; CDR3 length: 15; clone size: few; D gene: NA; V gene: TRBV4-1; CDR3 protein: CASTRARTNTGELFF; CDR3 DNA: TGCGCCAGCACTAGAGCCCGGACGAACACCGGGGAGCTGTTTTTT
J gene: TRBJ2-1; CDR3 length: 16; clone size: NA; D gene: TRBD2; V gene: TRBV6-2/TRBV6-3; CDR3 protein: CASSPRTSGRVGEQFF; CDR3 DNA: TGTGCCAGCAGCCCAAGGACTAGCGGGAGGGTCGGTGAGCAGTTCTTC
J gene: TRBJ2-1; CDR3 length: 13; clone size: few; D gene: NA; V gene: TRBV5-6; CDR3 protein: CASSLGDLSEQFF; CDR3 DNA: TGTGCCAGCAGCTTGGGGGACCTCAGTGAGCAGTTCTTC
J gene: TRBJ1-4; CDR3 length: 14; clone size: few; D gene: NA; V gene: TRBV12-3/TRBV12-4; CDR3 protein: CASRADHGNEKLFF; CDR3 DNA: TGTGCCAGCAGAGCGGACCATGGGAATGAAAAACTGTTTTTT
J gene: TRBJ2-1; CDR3 length: 15; clone size: many; D gene: NA; V gene: TRBV11-2; CDR3 protein: CASSPTASTYNEQFF; CDR3 DNA: TGTGCCAGCAGCCCGACAGCGTCTACCTACAATGAGCAGTTCTTC
J gene: TRBJ2-2; CDR3 length: 15; clone size: few; D gene: TRBD2; V gene: TRBV7-8; CDR3 protein: CASSQARGRTGELFF; CDR3 DNA: TGTGCCAGCAGCCAAGCGCGGGGGAGAACCGGGGAGCTGTTTTTT
J gene: TRBJ2-7; CDR3 length: 13; clone size: NA; D gene: NA; V gene: TRBV10-3; CDR3 protein: CASHRAGGYEQYF; CDR3 DNA: TGTGCCTCGCACAGGGCTGGGGGCTACGAGCAGTACTTC
J gene: TRBJ2-3; CDR3 length: 16; clone size: many; D gene: TRBD1; V gene: TRBV7-3; CDR3 protein: CASSLSGTESFHTQYF; CDR3 DNA: TGTGCCAGCAGCTTATCAGGGACAGAGTCTTTTCATACGCAGTATTTT
J gene: TRBJ2-5; CDR3 length: 12; clone size: many; D gene: NA; V gene: TRBV3-1; CDR3 protein: CASSHLRETQYF; CDR3 DNA: TGTGCCAGCAGCCATTTAAGGGAGACCCAGTACTTC
J gene: TRBJ1-1; CDR3 length: 14; clone size: many; D gene: NA; V gene: TRBV3-1; CDR3 protein: CASSQVQGRVEAFF; CDR3 DNA: TGTGCCAGCAGCCAAGTACAGGGACGGGTTGAAGCTTTCTTT
J gene: TRBJ1-5; CDR3 length: 15; clone size: many; D gene: TRBD1; V gene: TRBV11-2; CDR3 protein: CASSWDRGGNQPQHF; CDR3 DNA: TGTGCCAGCAGTTGGGACAGGGGGGGCAATCAGCCCCAGCATTTT
J gene: TRBJ2-2; CDR3 length: 16; clone size: many; D gene: TRBD2; V gene: TRBV5-1; CDR3 protein: CASGGLAGESGGELFF; CDR3 DNA: TGCGCCAGCGGAGGGCTAGCGGGAGAAAGTGGCGGGGAGCTGTTTTTT
J gene: TRBJ2-1; CDR3 length: 15; clone size: many; D gene: TRBD2; V gene: TRBV5-1; CDR3 protein: CASSKRAGGYNEQFF; CDR3 DNA: TGCGCCAGCAGCAAGCGAGCGGGAGGGTACAATGAGCAGTTCTTC
J gene: TRBJ1-2; CDR3 length: 15; clone size: many; D gene: TRBD1; V gene: TRBV28; CDR3 protein: CASSALQGAVYGYTF; CDR3 DNA: TGTGCCAGCAGTGCCCTACAGGGGGCGGTCTATGGCTACACCTTC
J gene: TRBJ2-5; CDR3 length: 16; clone size: few; D gene: NA; V gene: TRBV15; CDR3 protein: CATSREAVVKQETQYF; CDR3 DNA: TGTGCCACCAGCAGAGAAGCAGTAGTGAAGCAAGAGACCCAGTACTTC
J gene: TRBJ2-1; CDR3 length: 13; clone size: many; D gene: NA; V gene: TRBV7-8; CDR3 protein: CASSDVWSNEQFF; CDR3 DNA: TGTGCCAGCAGCGACGTATGGTCCAATGAGCAGTTCTTC
J gene: TRBJ2-1; CDR3 length: 18; clone size: NA; D gene: NA; V gene: TRBV6-2/TRBV6-3; CDR3 protein: CASSYSLWDISRDNEQFF; CDR3 DNA: TGTGCCAGCAGTTACTCTCTTTGGGACATAAGTCGGGACAATGAGCAGTTCTTC
J gene: TRBJ2-7; CDR3 length: 14; clone size: many; D gene: TRBD2; V gene: TRBV3-1; CDR3 protein: CASSQGAGAYEQYF; CDR3 DNA: TGTGCCAGCAGCCAAGGAGCGGGAGCCTACGAGCAGTACTTC
J gene: TRBJ1-5; CDR3 length: 14; clone size: many; D gene: NA; V gene: TRBV28; CDR3 protein: CASRPRGGNQPQHF; CDR3 DNA: TGTGCCAGCAGGCCCCGAGGGGGTAACCAGCCCCAGCATTTT
J gene: TRBJ2-7; CDR3 length: 15; clone size: few; D gene: TRBD2; V gene: TRBV5-1; CDR3 protein: CASSSGLAGVLEQYF; CDR3 DNA: TGCGCCAGCAGCTCGGGACTAGCGGGAGTATTAGAGCAGTACTTC
J gene: TRBJ2-5; CDR3 length: 15; clone size: NA; D gene: TRBD2; V gene: TRBV19; CDR3 protein: CASMAGGRVGETQYF; CDR3 DNA: TGTGCCAGTATGGCCGGCGGGAGGGTAGGGGAGACCCAGTACTTC
J gene: TRBJ2-3; CDR3 length: 14; clone size: NA; D gene: NA; V gene: TRBV28; CDR3 protein: CASSLKEITDTQYF; CDR3 DNA: TGTGCCAGCAGTTTAAAGGAGATAACAGATACGCAGTATTTT
J gene: TRBJ2-1; CDR3 length: 17; clone size: many; D gene: TRBD2; V gene: TRBV20-1; CDR3 protein: CSASDTGLAGAFNEQFF; CDR3 DNA: TGCAGTGCTAGCGATACAGGACTAGCGGGAGCGTTTAATGAGCAGTTCTTC
J gene: TRBJ1-2; CDR3 length: 14; clone size: many; D gene: NA; V gene: TRBV10-3; CDR3 protein: CAISESELMYGYTF; CDR3 DNA: TGTGCCATCAGTGAGTCGGAATTAATGTATGGCTACACCTTC
J gene: TRBJ2-5; CDR3 length: 14; clone size: NA; D gene: TRBD2; V gene: TRBV5-1; CDR3 protein: CASSSRGGVETQYF; CDR3 DNA: TGCGCCAGCAGCTCTCGGGGGGGAGTAGAGACCCAGTACTTC
J gene: TRBJ2-1; CDR3 length: 16; clone size: many; D gene: NA; V gene: TRBV24-1; CDR3 protein: CATSGVDPARYNEQFF; CDR3 DNA: TGTGCCACCAGTGGTGTGGACCCGGCCCGCTACAATGAGCAGTTCTTC
J gene: TRBJ2-1; CDR3 length: 17; clone size: many; D gene: TRBD1; V gene: TRBV11-2; CDR3 protein: CASSLLAYGTGYNEQFF; CDR3 DNA: TGTGCCAGCAGCTTACTCGCCTACGGGACAGGCTACAATGAGCAGTTCTTC
J gene: TRBJ1-1; CDR3 length: 13; clone size: NA; D gene: NA; V gene: TRBV7-9; CDR3 protein: CASSSGLNTEAFF; CDR3 DNA: TGTGCCAGCAGCTCAGGACTCAACACTGAAGCTTTCTTT
J gene: TRBJ2-7; CDR3 length: 15; clone size: many; D gene: TRBD1; V gene: TRBV7-9; CDR3 protein: CASSENRDRSTKQYF; CDR3 DNA: TGTGCCAGCAGCGAAAACCGGGACAGGAGTACGAAGCAGTACTTC
J gene: TRBJ2-3; CDR3 length: 14; clone size: many; D gene: NA; V gene: TRBV7-9; CDR3 protein: CASSPGASTDTQYF; CDR3 DNA: TGTGCCAGCAGCCCAGGGGCTAGCACAGATACGCAGTATTTT
J gene: TRBJ2-3; CDR3 length: 17; clone size: NA; D gene: TRBD2; V gene: TRBV20-1; CDR3 protein: CSASKLAGITTTDTQYF; CDR3 DNA: TGCAGTGCTAGTAAACTAGCGGGCATCACTACCACAGATACGCAGTATTTT
J gene: TRBJ2-4; CDR3 length: 16; clone size: NA; D gene: NA; V gene: TRBV27; CDR3 protein: CASSLGAGNGKNIQYF; CDR3 DNA: TGTGCCAGCAGTTTAGGGGCAGGGAATGGCAAAAACATTCAGTACTTC
J gene: TRBJ2-3; CDR3 length: 13; clone size: NA; D gene: NA; V gene: TRBV2; CDR3 protein: CASNRGPTGTQYF; CDR3 DNA: TGTGCCAGCAACCGAGGACCAACAGGTACGCAGTATTTT
J gene: TRBJ1-1; CDR3 length: 15; clone size: many; D gene: NA; V gene: TRBV7-2; CDR3 protein: CASSLGPSLNTEAFF; CDR3 DNA: TGTGCCAGCAGCTTAGGGCCCAGTTTGAACACTGAAGCTTTCTTT
J gene: TRBJ2-1; CDR3 length: 12; clone size: many; D gene: NA; V gene: TRBV11-2; CDR3 protein: CASSRWVNEQFF; CDR3 DNA: TGTGCCAGCAGCAGGTGGGTCAATGAGCAGTTCTTC
J gene: TRBJ2-1; CDR3 length: 14; clone size: many; D gene: TRBD2; V gene: TRBV5-1; CDR3 protein: CASRISGSYNEQFF; CDR3 DNA: TGCGCCAGCAGAATTAGCGGGAGCTACAATGAGCAGTTCTTC